A single sample gave rise to the 25 T cell receptor beta chains below, sequenced in a study of shared clonotypes between healthy human individuals (TCRdb year 2020). Libraries were prepared through the immunoSEQ multiplex PCR assay. The source is immuneACCESS, and TCRdb retained only in-frame sequences with V and J called. Part of the clones is not carried over; for the studies checked, unresolved V genes explain less than half of this, and the remainder is unexplained. The table for this sample lists approximately 1.4 million clones; approximately 98% of them were counted only once. The ten largest account for 0.4% to 0.45% of the sample. Sequencing used naive CD4+ T cells sorted from blood. The cell subset or site label on this specimen signifies: CD45RA+ positively selected. These TCRs come from a man in his thirties or forties in good health.

There are a few counts of this clone. The CDR3 spells CASSPLVRVNEQFF. The CDR3 bases are TGTGCCAGCTCACCGCTGGTCCGGGTGAATGAGCAGTTCTTC. The V and J genes are TRBV18 and TRBJ2-1; no definite D call. The CDR3 totals 14 residues. The germline V and J ends were trimmed by 3 bases and 7 bases, with 13 bases remaining between them. Looked up from germline, CDR1 is KGHSH and CDR2 is LQKENI.

The rearrangement links TRBV5-4 to TRBJ2-5; 8 bases map to TRBD2. This CDR3 is built from 14 residues. CDR1 is SGHNT and CDR2 is YYREEE in the germline V gene (reference sequence). Trimming removed 5 bases from V and 5 bases from J; junction bases left unmatched: 8. CDR3 loop: CASRPKAGAETQYF. The CDR3 DNA sequence: TGTGCCAGCAGACCCAAAGCGGGAGCTGAGACCCAGTACTTC.

This sequence joins TRBV29-1 and TRBJ2-1, with TRBD1 identical over 8 bases. Germline values: CDR1 SQVTM, CDR2 ANQGSEA. V gave up 4 bases and J gave up 4 bases; unmatched junction bases: 3. This CDR3 has 13 residues. The CDR3 sequence: CSVVRTGYNEQFF. The CDR3 nucleotides read TGCAGCGTTGTGCGGACAGGGTACAATGAGCAGTTCTTC.

V usage is TRBV6-6 and J usage is TRBJ1-5; D is perhaps TRBD1 (5 bases). This CDR3 comprises 15 residues. In germline, CDR1 is MNHNY, CDR2 SVGAGI (reference sequence). Trimming cost V 6 bases and J 4 bases, with 16 bases left between them. CDR3 in amino acids: CASSSLLGGNQPQHF. The DNA of the CDR3 is TGTGCCAGCAGCTCCCTCCTGGGGGGTAATCAGCCCCAGCATTTT.

This chain uses TRBV12-1 with TRBJ1-2. TRBV12-1 is designated a pseudogene. The CDR3 loop spans 13 amino acids. The CDR3 DNA reads TGTGCCAGCAGCTTTTTCGGGACGGTAGGCTACACCTTC. Its translation is CASSFFGTVGYTF.

The chain joins TRBV20-1 to TRBJ2-7; D possibly corresponds to TRBD2 (6 bases). Trimming took off 4 bases at V and 6 bases at J, with 10 bases between the two ends. CDR3 size: 11 residues. Germline CDR1 and CDR2: DFQATT and SNEGSKA (reference sequence). CDR3 DNA sequence: TGCAGTGCTACCCCCGGGAGCGAGCAGTACTTC. Translating gives CSATPGSEQYF.

The V and J genes are TRBV7-9 and TRBJ2-7; 10 bases agree with TRBD1. The CDR3 spans 16 residues. CDR1 and CDR2 (germline): SEHNR, FQNEAQ (reference sequence). J gave up 4 bases and V 5 bases, and 11 bases lay outside the gene matches. CDR3 in DNA: TGTGCCAGCAGCAACCCTGTTAGGGACAGGGGATACGAGCAGTACTTC. Residues: CASSNPVRDRGYEQYF.

The V call is TRBV15, the J call TRBJ2-5; maybe TRBD1 (6 bases). The CDR3 covers 14 residues. Germline-derived CDR1 and CDR2 are LNHNV and YYDKDF (reference sequence). V lost 5 bases, J lost 5 bases, and 15 bases lay in between. CDR3 loop: CATSLTGSGETQYF. In DNA, the CDR3 is TGTGCCACCAGCCTTACAGGGAGCGGCGAGACCCAGTACTTC.

The J gene is TRBJ2-2, the V gene TRBV6-5; 10 nucleotides agree with TRBD2. With 10 bases clipped from V and 4 bases from J, the junction kept 6 bases outside the gene matches. The CDR3 length is 14 residues. The germline gives CDR1 MNHEY, CDR2 SVGAGI. As DNA, the CDR3 is TGTGCCACCGCTAGCGGGAGCCGCACCGGGGAGCTGTTTTTT. It codes for CATASGSRTGELFF.

The V gene is TRBV9, the J gene TRBJ2-1; TRBD2 matches 11 bases. Per the germline V gene, CDR1 is SGDLS and CDR2 is YYNGEE. Trimming removed 0 bases from V and 6 bases from J; junction bases left unmatched: 2. The CDR3 has 15 amino acids. CDR3: CASSVGLAGSNEQFF. In DNA, the CDR3 is TGTGCCAGCAGCGTAGGACTAGCGGGGAGCAATGAGCAGTTCTTC.

The genes are TRBV11-2 and TRBJ2-2; 10 nucleotides align to TRBD1. CDR1 SGHAT and CDR2 FQNNGV come from the germline V gene. V was clipped by 5 bases and J by 3 bases; unmatched bases: 3. The CDR3 length is 15 residues. The CDR3 here is CASSPGTGDTGELFF. The CDR3 DNA follows: TGTGCCAGCAGCCCCGGGACAGGGGACACCGGGGAGCTGTTTTTT.

The chain combines TRBV19 with TRBJ2-3; TRBD2 matches at 14 bases. V dropped 4 bases and J dropped 3; count of bases not matched to a gene: 12. Germline CDR1 LNHDA, CDR2 SQIVND (reference sequence). The CDR3 spans 19 residues. In DNA form, the CDR3 reads TGTGCCAGTAGTAGACGCTTACCCGGGACTAGCGGGAGAACAGATACGCAGTATTTT. Translating gives CASSRRLPGTSGRTDTQYF.

V is TRBV5-1 and J is TRBJ2-7; no clear D. CDR3 size: 14 residues. Trimming stripped 4 bases from V and 2 bases from J, with 13 bases between. CDR1 and CDR2 (germline): SGHRS, YFSETQ. This CDR3 reads CASSPGSQTYEQYF. CDR3 nucleotides: TGCGCCAGCAGCCCCGGCTCACAGACCTACGAGCAGTACTTC.

Comment on this clone: Other nucleotide sequences in the sample specify the same CDR3. The genes are TRBV10-3 and TRBJ2-5; a possible D gene is TRBD1 (6 bases). Per the germline V gene, CDR1 is ENHRY and CDR2 is SYGVKD. CDR3 size: 12 residues. V shed 6 bases and J shed 1 base, with 6 bases lying between them. For the CDR3, the DNA is TGTGCCATCAGGGACAGCCAAGAGACCCAGTACTTC. Encoded protein: CAIRDSQETQYF.

A note on this clone: The sample holds other DNA sequences that translate to the same CDR3. This chain uses TRBV28 with TRBJ2-1; D is unclear. Trimming removed 2 bases from V and 4 bases from J, with 3 bases in between. The length of the CDR3 is 12 residues. Per the germline V gene, CDR1 is MDHEN and CDR2 is SYDVKM. The CDR3 spells CASSLRYNEQFF. CDR3 DNA: TGTGCCAGCAGTTTACGGTACAATGAGCAGTTCTTC.

The chain couples TRBV14 to TRBJ1-1, with a possible D match to TRBD1 (6 bases). The V gene lost 6 bases and the J gene lost 4 bases, with 12 bases spanning the gap. This CDR3 region has 13 residues. The V gene's germline CDR1 is SGHDN and CDR2 FVKESK. The CDR3 sequence is CASSPQGSTEAFF. CDR3 DNA: TGTGCCAGCAGTCCACAGGGATCCACTGAAGCTTTCTTT.

A word on this clone: This same CDR3 is encoded by further DNA sequences in the sample. The rearrangement uses TRBV5-1 and TRBJ2-3; D may correspond to TRBD1 or TRBD2 (5 bases each). V lost 0 bases, J lost 1 base, and 9 bases lay in between. CDR3 length: 15 residues. Germline V CDR1 and CDR2: SGHRS, YFSETQ. CDR3 region: CASSLDGAGTDTQYF. In DNA form, the CDR3 reads TGCGCCAGCAGCTTGGACGGGGCCGGCACAGATACGCAGTATTTT. The variable domain in full, with the rest retrieved from reference TRBV5-1 and TRBJ2-3, is KAGVTQTPRYLIKTRGQQVTLSCSPISGHRSVSWYQQTPGQGLQFLFEYFSETQRNKGNFPGRFSGRQFSNSRSEMNVSTLELGDSALYLCASSLDGAGTDTQYFGPGTRLTVL.

The rearrangement uses TRBV7-2 and TRBJ1-1, with 10 bases that match TRBD1. The CDR3 spans 15 residues. Losses at the gene ends were 4 bases for V and 4 bases for J; bases not matched to a gene: 6. From germline, CDR1 is SGHTA and CDR2 FQGNSA. The chain's CDR3 is CASSSSRTGGTEAFF. The CDR3, as DNA: TGTGCCAGCAGCTCCTCCCGGACAGGGGGCACTGAAGCTTTCTTT.

The chain couples TRBV7-9 to TRBJ2-7; D gene ambiguous. CDR1 is SEHNR and CDR2 is FQNEAQ in the germline V gene (reference sequence). CDR3 length: 16 residues. V was shortened by 2 bases and J by 4 bases, with 18 bases between the two germline ends. The CDR3 loop reads CASSLFEVTPRYEQYF. The CDR3 DNA sequence: TGTGCCAGCAGCTTATTTGAGGTGACTCCTCGGTACGAGCAGTACTTC.

The V and J genes are TRBV19 and TRBJ2-5, with D perhaps matching TRBD1 (5 bases). Germline V lookup: CDR1 LNHDA, CDR2 SQIVND (reference sequence). There are 14 residues in the CDR3. Trimming took 6 bases from V and 5 from J, leaving 16 bases between them. The CDR3 loop reads CASSPWGRRETQYF. Written as DNA, the CDR3 is TGTGCCAGTAGCCCGTGGGGCCGGCGGGAGACCCAGTACTTC.

This chain joins TRBV13 and TRBJ2-1, with D unresolved. The CDR3 has 11 residues. V was cut by 5 bases and J by 8 bases, with 7 bases left in between. The germline V gene has CDR1 PRHDT and CDR2 FYEKMQ (reference sequence). The CDR3 region has the DNA TGTGCCAGCAGCCCCCTGTATGAGCAGTTCTTC. Translated: CASSPLYEQFF.

The chain employs TRBV7-9 and TRBJ1-5, with 11 positions matching TRBD1. V shed 5 bases and J 3 bases; nucleotides not matched to a gene: 3. From germline, CDR1 is SEHNR and CDR2 FQNEAQ (reference sequence). This CDR3 has 15 amino acids. CDR3 protein: CASSRDRGINQPQHF. In DNA, the CDR3 is TGTGCCAGCAGCCGGGACAGGGGGATCAATCAGCCCCAGCATTTT.

V gene TRBV7-2 combines with J gene TRBJ1-1; D is possibly TRBD1 (6 bases). V lost 5 bases and J 0 bases, leaving 19 bases between the germline ends. Germline V lookup: CDR1 SGHTA, CDR2 FQGNSA. The CDR3 spans 17 residues. The CDR3 reads CASSPGTQNLMNTEAFF. Written as DNA, the CDR3 is TGTGCCAGCAGCCCCGGGACACAAAACCTTATGAACACTGAAGCTTTCTTT.

On this clone itself: Other nucleotide sequences in the sample specify the same CDR3. The V and J genes are TRBV18 and TRBJ2-3; possibly TRBD2 for D (5 bases). This CDR3 is built from 12 residues. Germline CDR1 is KGHSH and CDR2 is LQKENI. V dropped 3 bases and J dropped 6 bases, with 7 bases sitting between them. As DNA, the CDR3 is TGTGCCAGCTCACCCCGAGGGGATACGCAGTATTTT. Residues: CASSPRGDTQYF.

The V and J genes are TRBV28 and TRBJ2-1; TRBD2 might be the D (5 bases). The CDR3 loop spans 15 amino acids. The germline V gene has CDR1 MDHEN and CDR2 SYDVKM. V was pared by 7 bases and J by 2 bases, with 15 bases between. The chain's CDR3 is CASTQWERPYNEQFF. CDR3 nucleotide sequence: TGTGCCAGCACCCAGTGGGAGCGGCCCTACAATGAGCAGTTCTTC.